The clone carrying this T cell receptor beta chain showed up many times. Its antigen is not known. The V gene end was trimmed by 7 bases and the J gene end by 7 bases; junction bases not matched to a gene: 12. This CDR3 has 16 amino acids. This sample was taken from a study of blood T cells in healthy people across ages. Study observations and caveats: Age advanced and TCR beta diversity per million T cells fell, roughly linearly.

Next came a second PCR, run for roughly 6 to 11 cycles, which used a sample-barcoded 5' primer along with a J-beta primer mix. Unique molecular identifiers of 12 random nucleotides labeled each cDNA. MiXCR, run by TCRdb on the 5' RACE reads, gives a single entry per CDR3 protein. The profile shows roughly 1,700,000 distinct CDR3 sequences, approximately 28% of them singletons. Donors were healthy Caucasian individuals from Russia aged roughly 6 to 95. Isolation yielded PBMCs, at least 6.5 million per sample, in every case. The specimen sequenced was blood. The source of this sequence is a woman aged 25 to 39 in good health. This sequence joins TRBV12-3 or TRBV12-4 and TRBJ2-1; TRBD2 aligns across 11 bases. CDR3 DNA: TGTGCCAGCATTCCGCCTAGGGCTAGCGGGAGGAATGAGCAGTTCTTC. Its translation: CASIPPRASGRNEQFF.